One sample yielded the 20 T cell receptor beta chains listed below, sequenced in a study of T cells in localized non-small cell lung cancer. This table comes from immunoSEQ multiplex PCR, and its TCRdb copy is limited to in-frame clones, with some not included. The sample includes fewer than 90,000 clones, about four fifths of them seen just once. The specimen was peripheral blood, collected before any cancer treatment. These receptors came from a man aged 35-75 years with stage I lung adenocarcinoma.

The chain joins TRBV7-2 to TRBJ2-5; D is ambiguous. CDR3 size: 13 residues. Germline V gene lookup returns CDR1 SGHTA and CDR2 FQGNSA. The germline V and J ends were trimmed by 3 bases and 1 base, with 6 bases remaining between them. CDR3 sequence: CASSFPPQETQYF. For the CDR3, the DNA is TGTGCCAGCAGCTTTCCGCCCCAAGAGACCCAGTACTTC.

This chain uses TRBV27 with TRBJ1-2; TRBD1 might be the D (6 bases). CDR3 length: 14 amino acids. Deletions cut 2 bases from V and 8 bases from J, with 15 bases between. Germline V CDR1 and CDR2: MNHEY, SMNVEV (reference sequence). The CDR3: CASSLNRASGGYTF. CDR3 DNA sequence: TGTGCCAGCAGTTTAAACAGGGCGTCAGGGGGCTACACCTTC.

This chain links TRBV19 with TRBJ2-6; D is ambiguous. Germline V gene data show CDR1 as LNHDA and CDR2 as SQIVND (reference sequence). The length of the CDR3 is 15 residues. Between the trimmed V and J ends, which lost 7 bases and 0 bases, there was a span of 10 bases. CDR3 in amino acids: CASKGGTSGANVLTF. The CDR3, as DNA: TGTGCCAGTAAGGGCGGTACCTCTGGGGCCAACGTCCTGACTTTC. Drawing the rest from reference TRBV19 and TRBJ2-6, the complete variable domain is DGGITQSPKYLFRKEGQNVTLSCEQNLNHDAMYWYRQDPGQGLRLIYYSQIVNDFQKGDIAEGYSVSREKKESFPLTVTSAQKNPTAFYLCASKGGTSGANVLTFGAGSRLTVL.

The gene calls are TRBV30 and TRBJ2-7; 9 bases are shared with TRBD1. CDR3 length: 17 residues. Looked up from germline, CDR1 is GTSNPN and CDR2 is SVGIG (reference sequence). V was clipped by 0 bases and J by 3 bases; unmatched bases: 12. CDR3 DNA: TGTGCCTGGAGTGTAGGGAGTGCCGGGGACAGGGTCTACGAGCAGTACTTC. It specifies CAWSVGSAGDRVYEQYF.

V usage is TRBV19 and J usage is TRBJ2-2; 8 bases map to TRBD1. The junction had 12 bases not matched to a gene; V was cut back by 6 bases and J by 3 bases. CDR1 and CDR2 (germline): LNHDA, SQIVND (reference sequence). The CDR3 is made up of 17 amino acids. CDR3 DNA sequence: TGTGCCAGTAGGAAGATTAGGGGGACAGGAGACACCGGGGAGCTGTTTTTT. It is translated as CASRKIRGTGDTGELFF.

This clone was counted a single time. The chain carries TRBV6-6 and TRBJ2-7; no clear D. CDR3 size: 12 residues. The germline CDR1 and CDR2 sequences are MNHNY and SVGAGI (reference sequence). Trimming removed 5 bases at V and 3 bases at J, with 8 bases between. This CDR3 reads CASSLLGYEQYF. The CDR3 nucleotides read TGTGCCAGCAGTCTCCTAGGCTACGAGCAGTACTTC.

The V and J genes are TRBV6-5 and TRBJ2-7, with TRBD1 identical over 8 bases. The CDR3 loop spans 13 amino acids. Germline CDR1 MNHEY, CDR2 SVGAGI. After removal of 10 bases from V and 3 bases from J, the junction contained 8 bases not matched to a gene. CDR3 residues: CAIGRGQGYEQYF. The CDR3 region has the DNA TGTGCCATCGGGAGAGGACAGGGCTACGAGCAGTACTTC.

This sequence joins TRBV5-1 and TRBJ2-1, with D tentatively TRBD1 or TRBD2 (6 bases each). V was pared by 1 base and J by 4 bases, with 15 bases between. Germline CDR1 SGHRS, CDR2 YFSETQ. This CDR3 comprises 16 residues. The CDR3 loop reads CASSLLRGQGYNEQFF. The DNA of the CDR3 is TGCGCCAGCAGCTTGCTCCGGGGGCAGGGATACAATGAGCAGTTCTTC.

This clone showed up just once. V is TRBV7-2 and J is TRBJ2-7; weak D call: TRBD1 (7 bases). V lost 8 bases and J 1 base, leaving 15 bases between the germline ends. CDR3 length: 14 residues. The germline V gene has CDR1 SGHTA and CDR2 FQGNSA. CDR3 protein: CASFQGGYSYEQYF. The DNA of the CDR3 is TGTGCCAGCTTCCAGGGGGGTTATTCCTACGAGCAGTACTTC.

CDR3 loop: CAWSVNRMFNQPQHF. Written as DNA, the CDR3 is TGTGCCTGGAGTGTTAACAGAATGTTCAATCAGCCCCAGCATTTT. This sequence joins TRBV30 and TRBJ1-5; D call uncertain. CDR1 is GTSNPN, CDR2 SVGIG, per germline (reference sequence). V was pared by 0 bases and J by 3 bases, with 12 bases between. The CDR3 has 15 residues.

The V gene is TRBV19, the J gene TRBJ2-3; 7 bases fit TRBD2. Unmatched junction bases numbered 12, after V lost 4 bases and J lost 2 bases. The CDR3 is made up of 17 amino acids. The germline V gene encodes CDR1 LNHDA and CDR2 SQIVND (reference sequence). The CDR3 DNA follows: TGTGCCAGTAGTAACTACCCTCAGCGGGACCTCACAGATACGCAGTATTTT. Translating gives CASSNYPQRDLTDTQYF.

The chain has TRBV14 and TRBJ2-7, with 7 bases aligning to TRBD2. The germline gives CDR1 SGHDN, CDR2 FVKESK. The length of the CDR3 is 14 residues. V was clipped by 4 bases and J by 2 bases; unmatched bases: 5. CDR3 coding DNA: TGTGCCAGCAGCCGGCTAGCGGATCCCTACGAGCAGTACTTC. It codes for CASSRLADPYEQYF.

The chain couples TRBV7-2 to TRBJ1-4, with D perhaps matching TRBD1 (6 bases). Trimming pared 5 bases from V and 7 bases from J, leaving 14 bases between. Germline V CDR1 and CDR2: SGHTA, FQGNSA. The CDR3 runs to 14 residues. In nucleotides, the CDR3 is TGTGCCAGCAGCCACTTAGGCAGGGGTGAAAAACTGTTTTTT. Translating it yields CASSHLGRGEKLFF. The whole variable domain, filled in from reference TRBV7-2 and TRBJ1-4, reads GAGVSQSPSNKVTEKGKDVELRCDPISGHTALYWYRQSLGQGLEFLIYFQGNSAPDKSGLPSDRFSAERTGGSVSTLTIQRTQQEDSAVYLCASSHLGRGEKLFFGSGTQLSVL.

The chain combines TRBV6-5 with TRBJ2-7; a weak D match, TRBD1 (5 bases). Germline values: CDR1 MNHEY, CDR2 SVGAGI. The CDR3 is made up of 13 amino acids. Trimming cost V 8 bases and J 2 bases, with 13 bases left between them. The CDR3 protein is CASAWTRAYEQYF. Written as DNA, the CDR3 is TGTGCCAGCGCATGGACACGGGCCTACGAGCAGTACTTC.

The chain couples TRBV7-6 to TRBJ2-7; perhaps TRBD2 as D (5 bases). The V and J ends lost 6 bases and 5 bases respectively, with 26 bases between them. This CDR3 has 17 residues. The germline CDR1 and CDR2 sequences are SGHVS and FNYEAQ. The CDR3 bases are TGTGCCAGCAGTTCAGAGATGGACGCCACTAGGCGGGACGAGCAGTACTTC. This encodes CASSSEMDATRRDEQYF.

J is TRBJ2-7 and V is TRBV5-6; TRBD2 is a possible D gene (6 bases). This CDR3 contains 15 residues. Germline CDR1 SGHDT, CDR2 YYEEEE. V gave up 0 bases and J gave up 4 bases, with 14 bases separating them. CDR3 DNA sequence: TGTGCCAGCAGCTTGGGACCAACCGGGAGTTACGAGCAGTACTTC. Translating gives CASSLGPTGSYEQYF.

V is TRBV19 and J is TRBJ1-4; tentative D call: TRBD1 (5 bases). This CDR3 has 16 residues. The V end lost 4 bases, the J end lost 5 bases, and 17 bases lay between the germline ends. Germline V gene sequence: CDR1 LNHDA, CDR2 SQIVND (reference sequence). As DNA, the CDR3 is TGTGCCAGTAGTAGCACAAAAGGGACGGACAATGAAAAACTGTTTTTT. This encodes CASSSTKGTDNEKLFF.

The chain joins TRBV7-4 to TRBJ2-4, with 9 bases lining up with TRBD2. After removal of 4 bases from V and 2 bases from J, the junction contained 15 bases not matched to a gene. This CDR3 region has 19 residues. Germline CDR1 and CDR2: SGHVT and SQSDAQ. The CDR3 reads CASSCLLREGQETKNIQYF. DNA for the CDR3: TGTGCCAGCAGCTGTCTCTTGCGGGAGGGCCAAGAGACCAAAAACATTCAGTACTTC.

Relative to its sample, this clone is medium-sized. The rearrangement uses TRBV7-9 and TRBJ1-2; D gene ambiguous. Germline V gene sequence: CDR1 SEHNR, CDR2 FQNEAQ (reference sequence). The germline V and J ends were trimmed by 7 bases and 6 bases, with 9 bases remaining between them. The length of the CDR3 is 11 residues. CDR3 in DNA: TGTGCCAGCACATATCAGGATGGCTACACCTTC. Its protein product is CASTYQDGYTF.

The chain employs TRBV30 and TRBJ2-7, with no clear D. Germline CDR1 and CDR2: GTSNPN and SVGIG (reference sequence). This CDR3 contains 12 residues. Deletions cut 2 bases from V and 3 bases from J, with 8 bases between. The CDR3 loop reads CAWSRSDYEQYF. CDR3 bases: TGTGCCTGGAGTCGGTCAGACTACGAGCAGTACTTC.